The sequence of this TCR beta chain was determined in a study of blood T cell repertoires in COVID-19. Method: immunoSEQ multiplex PCR; TCRdb's copy keeps in-frame clones and lacks some. The table lists approximately 280,000 clones, around nine tenths of them singletons. The CDR3 totals 15 residues. The germline gives CDR1 LNHDA, CDR2 SQIVND (reference sequence). The germline V and J ends were trimmed by 3 bases and 1 base, with 12 bases remaining between them. The sequenced sample was PBMCs or T cells enriched from blood (not recorded which). The chain is built from TRBV19 and TRBJ1-2, with D possibly matching TRBD1 (5 bases). This receptor was obtained from a woman aged 18 to 35 who had recovered from COVID-19. CDR3 loop: CASSMNQGGNYGYTF. CDR3 bases: TGTGCCAGTAGTATGAACCAGGGCGGTAACTATGGCTACACCTTC.